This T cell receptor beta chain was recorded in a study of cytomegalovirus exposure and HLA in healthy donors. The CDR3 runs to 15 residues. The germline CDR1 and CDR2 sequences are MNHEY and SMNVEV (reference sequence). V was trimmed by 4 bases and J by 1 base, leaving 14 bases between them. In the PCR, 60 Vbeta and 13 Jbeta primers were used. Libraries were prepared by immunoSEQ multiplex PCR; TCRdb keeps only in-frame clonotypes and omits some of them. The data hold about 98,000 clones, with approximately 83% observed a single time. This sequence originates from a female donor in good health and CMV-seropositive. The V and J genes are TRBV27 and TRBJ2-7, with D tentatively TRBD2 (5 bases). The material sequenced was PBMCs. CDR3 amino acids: CASSSLWELSYEQYF. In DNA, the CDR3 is TGTGCCAGCAGTTCCCTGTGGGAGTTGTCCTACGAGCAGTACTTC.